This T cell receptor gamma chain was retrieved from a study of Vδ1+ human thymocytes. Broader study findings: Despite high sort purity, roughly 18% of thymic T cell receptor delta sequences were Vdelta2. Thymic TRG and TRD repertoires appeared highly polyclonal.

Extracted RNA was reverse transcribed into cDNA. Pooled V-gene forward primers with one constant-region reverse primer generated the CDR3 amplicons by multiplex PCR. TCRdb called clones anew from the multiplex PCR reads with CATT. The table shows 30,000 to 45,000 gamma-chain clones, with around 21% occurring only once. After alphabeta T cell depletion, CD3+ Vdelta1+ Vdelta2- thymocytes were sorted. A note on this clone: No antigen is known for it.

The length of the CDR3 is 11 residues. The trim removed 12 bases at V and 11 bases at J, leaving 16 bases unmatched. The V gene's germline CDR1 is EGSTGY and CDR2 YDSYTSSV. The clonotype comes from a girl under three years old who had congenital heart surgery. The rearrangement links TRGV4 to TRGJ1 or TRGJ2. The sequencing input was Vdelta1+ gamma-delta thymocytes from the thymus. The subset was: FACS-sorted CD3+ TCRalphabeta- TCRVdelta1+ TCRVdelta2- thymocytes. The CDR3 region is CALWDSGEKLF. The CDR3 DNA sequence: TGTGCCCTATGGGATTCAGGGGAGAAACTCTTT.